This entry is about one T cell receptor beta chain. The target antigen is unknown. CDR3 size: 14 residues. The V gene lost 3 bases and the J gene lost 4 bases, with 12 bases spanning the gap. CDR1 is MNHEY and CDR2 is SMNVEV in the germline V gene (reference sequence). TCRdb's copy holds only in-frame clones and misses some; the assay was immunoSEQ multiplex PCR. The repertoire holds some 30,000 clones, with 92% as singletons. The data are from a study of T cells in tuberculosis. At the level of the study: PBMC were archived before or within 7 days of starting treatment.

Study conclusions and caveats: Active tuberculosis patients had shorter CDR3-alpha; the beta difference was nonsignificant.

Time point of the sample: new active TB diagnosis, blood taken before or within 7 days of starting treatment. Each patient had positive sputum smear microscopy and/or positive culture. V is TRBV27 and J is TRBJ1-2; unclear D gene. This material consisted of PBMCs, taken at tuberculosis diagnosis. This clonotype was sampled from an adult with tuberculosis. The CDR3 DNA is TGTGCCAGCAGTTTTATGGGCAGCCTCTATGGCTACACCTTC. Translating it yields CASSFMGSLYGYTF.